This passage covers 2 T cell receptor beta chains from one sample sequenced in a study of identical twins. TCRdb independently ran MiXCR on the 5' RACE reads; one entry per CDR3 protein. This sample carries 550,000 to 700,000 distinct CDR3 sequences, 21% of them seen once, and the ten largest clones take around 4.5%. These data also formed part of another study, on T cells expressing NK-cell markers.

The sequenced sample consisted of PBMCs. These receptors all come from a woman aged 18-29 years in good health.

V usage is TRBV9 and J usage is TRBJ2-7, with D perhaps matching TRBD1 (5 bases). The CDR3 spans 12 residues. V lost 3 bases and J lost 7, with 11 bases in between. The germline V gene has CDR1 SGDLS and CDR2 YYNGEE. The CDR3 sequence is CASSGRVGEQYF. The CDR3 nucleotides are TGTGCCAGCAGCGGCAGGGTCGGTGAGCAGTACTTC. The variable domain in full, completed from reference TRBV9 and TRBJ2-7, reads DSGVTQTPKHLITATGQRVTLRCSPRSGDLSVYWYQQSLDQGLQFLIQYYNGEERAKGNILERFSAQQFPDLHSELNLSSLELGDSALYFCASSGRVGEQYFGPGTRLTVT.

This clonotype was counted between two and nine times. This chain connects TRBV12-3 or TRBV12-4 to TRBJ2-7; 9 bases match TRBD2. Trimming removed 6 bases from V and 3 bases from J; junction bases left unmatched: 9. This CDR3 is 15 amino acids long. Written as DNA, the CDR3 is TGTGCCAGCAGGGGGGCTGGACTAGCGAGCTACGAGCAGTACTTC. This sequence encodes CASRGAGLASYEQYF.